This entry is about one T cell receptor beta chain. Clones were read by immunoSEQ multiplex PCR, and TCRdb kept only the in-frame ones, dropping some. The data contain nearly 85,000 clones, approximately 86% of them singletons. This sample is part of a study of OX40 agonist ivuxolimab in advanced cancers. The overall study: Patient treatment consisted of intravenous ivuxolimab administration every 2 weeks at 0.01 to 10 mg/kg. Prior anti-PD-1, anti-PD-L1 or anti-CTLA-4 therapy was allowed; about 39% had some.

Trimming removed 0 bases from V and 10 bases from J, with 10 bases in between. This CDR3 has 14 amino acids. The germline V gene encodes CDR1 SGHAT and CDR2 FQNNGV. This specimen consisted of CD4+ or CD8+ T cells sorted from blood, obtained in a trial of the OX40 agonist ivuxolimab. V gene TRBV11-2 combines with J gene TRBJ1-6; D may be TRBD1 (6 bases). This receptor was obtained from an adult with an advanced solid tumor such as melanoma, head and neck, liver or kidney cancer. The CDR3: CASSLDRGASPLHF. The CDR3 bases are TGTGCCAGCAGCTTAGACAGGGGTGCGTCACCCCTCCACTTT.